This T cell receptor beta chain is drawn from a study of T cell responses to AZD1222 COVID-19 vaccine. Whole-study context: Timing groups of about 4 and about 12 weeks for second doses were pooled. The study, taken as a whole, reports: It was only after the peak T cell response that any repertoires were sampled. Donors were mostly white British, more females; clonal diversity possibly underestimated. The span of vaccine-associated CD4 TCRs extended across spike, with dominance at 160-218 and 743-854.

TCRdb's table, derived via immunoSEQ multiplex PCR, lists solely in-frame clones and lacks some. Among roughly 97,000 clones listed, about nine tenths were seen once. The germline CDR1 and CDR2 sequences are LGHDT and YNNKEL (reference sequence). After removal of 5 bases from V and 7 bases from J, the junction contained 2 bases not matched to a gene. This CDR3 is 12 amino acids long. On this clone: Antigen: not known.

The clonotype was recovered from an adult in good health. The V and J genes are TRBV3-1 (or the pseudogene TRBV3-2) and TRBJ2-4; 7 bases map to TRBD2. The sequencing used peripheral blood, collected on day 0 of AZD1222 vaccination. The CDR3 loop reads CASSAGVNIQYF. Written as DNA, the CDR3 is TGTGCCAGCAGCGCGGGGGTGAACATTCAGTACTTC.